The 4 T cell receptor beta chains below were found in one sample sequenced in a study of siplizumab effects on memory and regulatory T cells. The method was immunoSEQ multiplex PCR; TCRdb's version includes in-frame clones alone and lacks a portion of them. Altogether roughly 100,000 clones are present, roughly 91% being singletons, with the ten largest covering about 0.32%. Sequenced: CD4+ T cells sorted from blood. These receptors were collected from a human donor in good health.

This clone has only one observation. The CDR3 DNA sequence: TGTGCCAGCAGCCCGGGAGGGGGATCCTACAATGAGCAGTTCTTC. It specifies CASSPGGGSYNEQFF. The chain is built from TRBV7-8 and TRBJ2-1; 8 bases fit TRBD2. The CDR3 spans 15 residues. J gave up 1 base and V 5 bases, and 4 bases lay outside the gene matches. Germline V gives CDR1 SGHVS, CDR2 FQNEAQ. The full variable domain, with the rest looked up from reference TRBV7-8 and TRBJ2-1, is GAGVSQSPRYKVAKRGQDVALRCDPISGHVSLFWYQQALGQGPEFLTYFQNEAQLDKSGLPSDRFFAERPEGSVSTLKIQRTQQEDSAVYLCASSPGGGSYNEQFFGPGTRLTVL.

The chain employs TRBV7-8 and TRBJ2-7; 10 bases match TRBD1. The CDR3 runs to 14 residues. CDR1 and CDR2 from the germline V gene are SGHVS and FQNEAQ. The V gene end was trimmed by 8 bases and the J gene end by 4 bases; junction bases not matched to a gene: 8. The CDR3: CASGQGQGEYEQYF. In nucleotides, the CDR3 is TGTGCCAGCGGACAAGGACAGGGGGAGTACGAGCAGTACTTC.

This chain uses TRBV18 with TRBJ1-1; 11 bases agree with TRBD1. The CDR3 consists of 15 residues. Germline V CDR1 and CDR2: KGHSH, LQKENI. J was trimmed by 3 bases and V by 5 bases; bases with no gene match: 5. In nucleotides, the CDR3 is TGTGCCAGCTCAAGGGACAGGGGGTTTGACACTGAAGCTTTCTTT. As protein: CASSRDRGFDTEAFF.

This chain uses TRBV6-6 with TRBJ1-5; 9 nucleotides line up with TRBD1. Germline loops: CDR1 MNHNY, CDR2 SVGAGI (reference sequence). Trimming cost V 6 bases and J 4 bases; bases outside gene matches: 4. The CDR3 sequence is 14 residues long. The CDR3 DNA reads TGTGCCAGCAGCCGTGGACAGGGGAATCAGCCCCAGCATTTT. Translated: CASSRGQGNQPQHF.